This TCR beta chain was captured in a study of blood T cell repertoires in COVID-19. Study-level information: Some COVID-19 samples were acute and others convalescent; all came from the United States, Italy and Spain.

Some clones are missing from TCRdb's copy, which holds only in-frame ones; the method was immunoSEQ multiplex PCR. The sample holds fewer than 450,000 clones, around 91% seen once. Germline CDR1 is MNHEY and CDR2 is SVGEGT. V was cut by 6 bases and J by 3 bases, with 9 bases left in between. The CDR3 has 13 residues. Source material: peripheral blood. The chain carries TRBV6-2 or TRBV6-3 and TRBJ1-5; the D is unclear. The TCR sequence derives from a woman aged 18 to 35 who had recovered from COVID-19. The CDR3 reads CASSTNSNQPQHF. The CDR3, as DNA: TGTGCCAGCAGCACAAATTCCAATCAGCCCCAGCATTTT.